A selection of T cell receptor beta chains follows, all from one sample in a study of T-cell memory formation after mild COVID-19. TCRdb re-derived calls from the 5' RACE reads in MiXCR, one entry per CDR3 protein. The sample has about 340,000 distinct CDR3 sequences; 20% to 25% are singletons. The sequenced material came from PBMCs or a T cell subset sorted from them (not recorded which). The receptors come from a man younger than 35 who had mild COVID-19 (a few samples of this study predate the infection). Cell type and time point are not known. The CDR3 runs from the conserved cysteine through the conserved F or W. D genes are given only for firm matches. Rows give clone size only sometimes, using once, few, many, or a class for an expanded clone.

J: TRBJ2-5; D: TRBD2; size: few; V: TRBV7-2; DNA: TGTGCCAGCAGCGAGGGACTAGCGGGGGGCCCCTTACAAGAGACCCAGTACTTC; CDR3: CASSEGLAGGPLQETQYF
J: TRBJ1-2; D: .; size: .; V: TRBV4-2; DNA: TGTGCCAGCAGCCCTGTACCGGGACTGAAGCTTTACTATGGCTACACCTTC; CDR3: CASSPVPGLKLYYGYTF
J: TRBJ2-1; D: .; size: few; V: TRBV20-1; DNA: TGCAGTGCTAGTTTATCCGGGGGGCTGGATGAGCAGTTCTTC; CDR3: CSASLSGGLDEQFF
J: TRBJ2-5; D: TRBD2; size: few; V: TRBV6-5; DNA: TGTGCCAGCAGTCCGAGCCTGGGACTACAAGAGACCCAGTACTTC; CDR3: CASSPSLGLQETQYF
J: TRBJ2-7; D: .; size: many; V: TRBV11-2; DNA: TGTGCCAGCAGCTTACTTGGGGTGACTCAGGAGCAGTACTTC; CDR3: CASSLLGVTQEQYF
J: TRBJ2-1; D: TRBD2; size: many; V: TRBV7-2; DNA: TGTGCCAGCAGAGTGGAAGCGGGGGGGCCGAATGAGCAGTTCTTC; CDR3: CASRVEAGGPNEQFF
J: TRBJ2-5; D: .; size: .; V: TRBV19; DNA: TGTGCCAGCGGTCGAGAGACCCAGTACTTC; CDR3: CASGRETQYF
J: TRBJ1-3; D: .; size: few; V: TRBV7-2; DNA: TGTGCCAGCAGCTCCGGGCCGAGCTCTGGAAACACCATATATTTT; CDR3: CASSSGPSSGNTIYF
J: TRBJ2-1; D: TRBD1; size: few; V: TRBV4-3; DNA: TGCGCCAGCAGCCTCAATACGGGACAGGGAGAATACAATGAGCAGTTCTTC; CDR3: CASSLNTGQGEYNEQFF
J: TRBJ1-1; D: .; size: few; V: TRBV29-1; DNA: TGCAGCGTTGATTCCCCCTGGGGCTCGGACACTGAAGCTTTCTTT; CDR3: CSVDSPWGSDTEAFF
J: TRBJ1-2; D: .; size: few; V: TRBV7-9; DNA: TGTGCCAGCAGCTTCTACACAGGATATGGCTACACCTTC; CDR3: CASSFYTGYGYTF
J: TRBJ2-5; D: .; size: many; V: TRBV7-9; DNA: TGTGCCAGCAGCCCCCTTGGCGGCCAAGAGACCCAGTACTTC; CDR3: CASSPLGGQETQYF
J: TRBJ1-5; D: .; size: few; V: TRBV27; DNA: TGTGCCAGCAGTTTGAAGGGAACCTATAGCAATCAGCCCCAGCATTTT; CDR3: CASSLKGTYSNQPQHF
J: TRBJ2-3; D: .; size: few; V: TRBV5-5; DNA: TGTGCCAGCAGCTTTGCGGGGAGCGCAGATACGCAGTATTTT; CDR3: CASSFAGSADTQYF
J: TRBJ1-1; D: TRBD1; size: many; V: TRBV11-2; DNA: TGTGCCAGCAGCTTTTACAGGGGGCGCGGAGCTTTCTTT; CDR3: CASSFYRGRGAFF
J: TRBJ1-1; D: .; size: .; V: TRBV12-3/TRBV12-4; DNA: TGTGCCAGCACGGGTTTGGTCACTGAAGCTTTCTTT; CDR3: CASTGLVTEAFF
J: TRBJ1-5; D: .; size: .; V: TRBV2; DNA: TGTGCCAGCAGTGAAAATGGGGTTAGGCAGCCCCAGCATTTT; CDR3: CASSENGVRQPQHF
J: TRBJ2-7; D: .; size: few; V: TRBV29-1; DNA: TGCAGCGTGACCGGACAGCTATCGTACGAGCAGTACTTC; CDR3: CSVTGQLSYEQYF
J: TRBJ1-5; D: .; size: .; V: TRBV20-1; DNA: TGCAGTGCCATAAGTACTGCGGGGTATAGCAATCAGCCCCAGCATTTT; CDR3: CSAISTAGYSNQPQHF
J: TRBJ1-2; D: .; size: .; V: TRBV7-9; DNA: TGTGCCAGCAGCTTAGAGCCCACAGGCGGGGCCGCCTATGGCTACACCTTC; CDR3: CASSLEPTGGAAYGYTF
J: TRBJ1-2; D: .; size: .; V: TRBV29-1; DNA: TGCAGCGTTCATGCGACGGCGCCTTGGGGCTACACCTTC; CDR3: CSVHATAPWGYTF